The rows below give T cell receptor beta chains drawn from one sample of a study of T cells after yellow fever vaccination. TCRdb reprocessed the 5' RACE reads with MiXCR, giving one entry per CDR3 protein. This sample yields around 300,000 distinct CDR3 sequences, of which approximately 4% are seen a single time; just under 20% belongs to the top ten. Sequencing used PBMCs, obtained 15 days after the yellow fever booster vaccination. These TCRs come from a young man who received the YFV17D yellow fever vaccine. CDR3s include the opening cysteine and the closing phenylalanine or tryptophan. Each record gives: D gene, J gene, V gene, clone size, CDR3 protein, CDR3 DNA. The D gene is left open where the match is weak. Rows may omit the clone size; those that give it use once, few, many or a size class.

d_gene: -
j_gene: TRBJ2-3
v_gene: TRBV6-5
abundance: many
CDR3aa: CASSSTGAGRLTQYF
CDR3nt: TGTGCCAGCAGTTCCACGGGGGCGGGGAGGCTAACGCAGTATTTT

d_gene: -
j_gene: TRBJ1-5
v_gene: TRBV6-5
abundance: -
CDR3aa: CASSYSTGTGQPQHF
CDR3nt: TGTGCCAGCAGTTACTCGACCGGGACGGGACAGCCCCAGCATTTT

d_gene: -
j_gene: TRBJ1-1
v_gene: TRBV7-6
abundance: -
CDR3aa: CASSPSWGALNTEAFF
CDR3nt: TGTGCCAGCAGCCCTTCTTGGGGGGCCCTGAACACTGAAGCTTTCTTT

d_gene: -
j_gene: TRBJ2-2
v_gene: TRBV4-3
abundance: -
CDR3aa: CASSQDPLVVPGELFF
CDR3nt: TGCGCCAGCAGCCAAGATCCGCTAGTTGTCCCCGGGGAGCTGTTTTTT

d_gene: -
j_gene: TRBJ2-7
v_gene: TRBV5-1
abundance: -
CDR3aa: CASSSQGREQYF
CDR3nt: TGCGCCAGCAGCTCCCAGGGGAGGGAGCAGTACTTC

d_gene: -
j_gene: TRBJ2-3
v_gene: TRBV7-2
abundance: many
CDR3aa: CASSLPGAGDTQYF
CDR3nt: TGTGCCAGCAGCTTACCAGGGGCAGGAGATACGCAGTATTTT

d_gene: -
j_gene: TRBJ1-5
v_gene: TRBV7-9
abundance: few
CDR3aa: CASSLNRVGSNQPQHF
CDR3nt: TGTGCCAGCAGCCTCAACAGGGTCGGGAGCAATCAGCCCCAGCATTTT

d_gene: -
j_gene: TRBJ2-3
v_gene: TRBV5-1
abundance: few
CDR3aa: CASSSDRRSDTQYF
CDR3nt: TGCGCCAGCAGCTCAGACAGACGCTCGGATACGCAGTATTTT

d_gene: -
j_gene: TRBJ2-3
v_gene: TRBV28
abundance: -
CDR3aa: CASSSLDSGYDTQYF
CDR3nt: TGTGCCAGCAGTTCTTTGGATTCTGGTTACGATACGCAGTATTTT

d_gene: -
j_gene: TRBJ2-7
v_gene: TRBV18
abundance: many
CDR3aa: CASSLAATYEQYF
CDR3nt: TGTGCCAGCTCACTTGCTGCTACCTACGAGCAGTACTTC

d_gene: -
j_gene: TRBJ1-1
v_gene: TRBV7-8
abundance: many
CDR3aa: CASSLAGAREAFF
CDR3nt: TGTGCCAGCAGCTTAGCCGGGGCGCGGGAAGCTTTCTTT

d_gene: -
j_gene: TRBJ2-2
v_gene: TRBV3-1
abundance: -
CDR3aa: CASSQGWMANTGELFF
CDR3nt: TGTGCCAGCAGCCAGGGATGGATGGCGAACACCGGGGAGCTGTTTTTT

d_gene: -
j_gene: TRBJ2-2
v_gene: TRBV6-5
abundance: many
CDR3aa: CASSYTDRLTGELFF
CDR3nt: TGTGCCAGCAGTTACACCGACAGGTTGACCGGGGAGCTGTTTTTT

d_gene: -
j_gene: TRBJ1-3
v_gene: TRBV5-4
abundance: -
CDR3aa: CASSSEGGSNTIYF
CDR3nt: TGTGCCAGCAGCTCGGAGGGGGGGAGTAACACCATATATTTT

d_gene: TRBD2
j_gene: TRBJ2-5
v_gene: TRBV7-6
abundance: many
CDR3aa: CASSLFRAGLMETQYF
CDR3nt: TGTGCCAGCAGCTTATTCCGAGCGGGGTTGATGGAGACCCAGTACTTC

d_gene: -
j_gene: TRBJ1-3
v_gene: TRBV7-9
abundance: many
CDR3aa: CASSYRGIARNTIYF
CDR3nt: TGTGCCAGCAGCTATCGGGGAATCGCCCGAAACACCATATATTTT

d_gene: -
j_gene: TRBJ2-1
v_gene: TRBV7-3
abundance: many
CDR3aa: CASSWNYGKGSYNEQFF
CDR3nt: TGTGCCAGCAGCTGGAATTACGGGAAAGGCTCCTACAATGAGCAGTTCTTC

d_gene: TRBD2
j_gene: TRBJ2-3
v_gene: TRBV6-5
abundance: many
CDR3aa: CASSYSSGGSTDTQYF
CDR3nt: TGTGCCAGCAGTTACAGTAGCGGGGGGAGCACAGATACGCAGTATTTT

d_gene: TRBD2
j_gene: TRBJ2-1
v_gene: TRBV6-4
abundance: -
CDR3aa: CASSGTSGGNEQFF
CDR3nt: TGTGCCAGCAGTGGAACTAGCGGGGGTAATGAGCAGTTCTTC

d_gene: -
j_gene: TRBJ1-5
v_gene: TRBV12-3/TRBV12-4
abundance: many
CDR3aa: CASKLPGVSQPQHF
CDR3nt: TGTGCCAGCAAACTCCCGGGAGTCAGTCAGCCCCAGCATTTT

d_gene: -
j_gene: TRBJ2-1
v_gene: TRBV4-3
abundance: many
CDR3aa: CASSQDGGEQFF
CDR3nt: TGCGCCAGCAGCCAAGATGGCGGAGAGCAGTTCTTC

d_gene: TRBD1
j_gene: TRBJ1-1
v_gene: TRBV12-3/TRBV12-4
abundance: -
CDR3aa: CASTTLATGVTEAFF
CDR3nt: TGTGCCAGCACCACGTTGGCAACAGGGGTCACTGAAGCTTTCTTT

d_gene: -
j_gene: TRBJ1-4
v_gene: TRBV12-3/TRBV12-4
abundance: many
CDR3aa: CASSLGYGNEKLFF
CDR3nt: TGTGCCAGCAGTTTAGGGTACGGCAATGAAAAACTGTTTTTT

d_gene: TRBD2
j_gene: TRBJ2-2
v_gene: TRBV12-3/TRBV12-4
abundance: many
CDR3aa: CASSPYGLLAGYGGELFF
CDR3nt: TGTGCCAGCAGCCCCTATGGCCTACTAGCGGGGTACGGCGGGGAGCTGTTTTTT

d_gene: -
j_gene: TRBJ2-7
v_gene: TRBV5-1
abundance: few
CDR3aa: CASSLRSAVGSEQYF
CDR3nt: TGCGCCAGCAGCTTGAGGTCCGCGGTCGGGTCCGAGCAGTACTTC

d_gene: TRBD1
j_gene: TRBJ1-1
v_gene: TRBV12-3/TRBV12-4
abundance: many
CDR3aa: CASTQQGRTEAFF
CDR3nt: TGTGCCAGCACTCAACAGGGGAGGACTGAAGCTTTCTTT

d_gene: -
j_gene: TRBJ1-3
v_gene: TRBV7-2
abundance: many
CDR3aa: CASSLGGVTNSGNTIYF
CDR3nt: TGTGCCAGCAGCTTAGGAGGGGTGACGAACTCTGGAAACACCATATATTTT

d_gene: -
j_gene: TRBJ2-7
v_gene: TRBV7-2
abundance: many
CDR3aa: CASSSTTENSYEQYF
CDR3nt: TGTGCCAGCAGCTCCACGACGGAGAACTCCTACGAGCAGTACTTC

d_gene: -
j_gene: TRBJ2-7
v_gene: TRBV10-3
abundance: many
CDR3aa: CAISESSLLAAYEQYF
CDR3nt: TGTGCCATCAGTGAGTCGTCTCTGCTGGCAGCCTACGAGCAGTACTTC

d_gene: -
j_gene: TRBJ2-1
v_gene: TRBV14
abundance: -
CDR3aa: CASSQTSTQFF
CDR3nt: TGTGCCAGCAGCCAAACTAGCACGCAGTTCTTC

d_gene: -
j_gene: TRBJ1-6
v_gene: TRBV6-5
abundance: few
CDR3aa: CASSYSMDDSPLHF
CDR3nt: TGTGCCAGCAGTTACTCGATGGATGATTCACCCCTCCACTTT

d_gene: TRBD2
j_gene: TRBJ2-3
v_gene: TRBV4-2
abundance: -
CDR3aa: CASSQDTSGPSTDTQYF
CDR3nt: TGTGCCAGCAGCCAAGACACTAGCGGGCCTAGCACAGATACGCAGTATTTT

d_gene: -
j_gene: TRBJ2-2
v_gene: TRBV4-1
abundance: many
CDR3aa: CASSQAYTGELFF
CDR3nt: TGCGCCAGCAGCCAGGCCTACACCGGGGAGCTGTTTTTT

d_gene: TRBD1
j_gene: TRBJ2-1
v_gene: TRBV20-1
abundance: few
CDR3aa: CSLGGHSYNEQFF
CDR3nt: TGCAGCTTAGGGGGCCACTCCTACAATGAGCAGTTCTTC

d_gene: TRBD1
j_gene: TRBJ2-5
v_gene: TRBV5-1
abundance: many
CDR3aa: CASSLANGQGQETQYF
CDR3nt: TGCGCCAGCAGCTTGGCCAACGGACAGGGTCAAGAGACCCAGTACTTC

d_gene: TRBD2
j_gene: TRBJ2-1
v_gene: TRBV5-1
abundance: few
CDR3aa: CASSSGVSGEYNEQFF
CDR3nt: TGCGCCAGCAGCTCGGGAGTTAGCGGGGAGTACAATGAGCAGTTCTTC

d_gene: TRBD2
j_gene: TRBJ2-1
v_gene: TRBV29-1
abundance: many
CDR3aa: CSVDTLAARANEQFF
CDR3nt: TGCAGCGTTGACACCCTAGCGGCTCGGGCCAATGAGCAGTTCTTC

d_gene: -
j_gene: TRBJ2-1
v_gene: TRBV5-1
abundance: few
CDR3aa: CASTSPSGPNEQFF
CDR3nt: TGCGCCAGCACCTCCCCCTCTGGGCCCAATGAGCAGTTCTTC

d_gene: -
j_gene: TRBJ2-3
v_gene: TRBV5-1
abundance: many
CDR3aa: CASSFEAGISTDTQYF
CDR3nt: TGCGCCAGCAGCTTCGAGGCAGGCATTAGCACAGATACGCAGTATTTT